The 20 T cell receptor beta chains below come from one sample, sequenced in a study of T cells after yellow fever vaccination. TCRdb passed the 5' RACE reads through MiXCR, listing each CDR3 protein once. The table shows 160,000 or so distinct CDR3 sequences, with almost 7% occurring only once. This sample comprised CD4+ T cells sorted from PBMCs, obtained more than 4 days after the first yellow fever vaccination. These TCRs come from a man between 18 and 35 years old who received the YFV17D yellow fever vaccine.

This clonotype was counted many times. V usage is TRBV6-5 and J usage is TRBJ1-2, with TRBD1 matching over 11 bases. Losses at the gene ends were 1 base for V and 1 base for J; bases not matched to a gene: 2. The germline V gene encodes CDR1 MNHEY and CDR2 SVGAGI. CDR3 length: 16 residues. The CDR3 nucleotides read TGTGCCAGCAGTTACTGGGGACAGGGGGGTAACTATGGCTACACCTTC. Amino acid sequence: CASSYWGQGGNYGYTF.

This clonotype was recorded at least ten times. This chain joins TRBV7-2 and TRBJ2-7; D gene ambiguous. Germline V gives CDR1 SGHTA, CDR2 FQGNSA. V lost 1 base and J lost 1, with 5 bases in between. There are 13 residues in the CDR3. The CDR3: CASSLDGSYEQYV. In nucleotides, the CDR3 is TGTGCCAGCAGCTTAGACGGTTCCTACGAGCAGTACGTC.

This clonotype was seen at least ten times. This chain uses TRBV6-4 with TRBJ2-3; 10 positions match TRBD2. Germline CDR1 and CDR2: MRHNA and SNTAGT. V lost 4 bases, J lost 2 bases, and 3 bases stayed unmatched. The CDR3 totals 15 residues. The CDR3 reads CASSASGGATDTQYF. In DNA form, the CDR3 reads TGTGCCAGCAGTGCGAGCGGGGGGGCCACAGATACGCAGTATTTT.

V usage is TRBV5-4 and J usage is TRBJ2-5; D is possibly TRBD2 (7 bases). The germline CDR1 and CDR2 sequences are SGHNT and YYREEE (reference sequence). The ends were cut back, 2 bases at V and 5 bases at J, with 16 bases in the middle. This CDR3 comprises 15 residues. CDR3 protein: CASSFGGGAQETQYF. CDR3 sequence (DNA): TGTGCCAGCAGCTTCGGCGGGGGCGCGCAGGAGACCCAGTACTTC.

In its sample, this clonotype was seen many times. V and J are TRBV5-1 and TRBJ2-5, with a weak D call TRBD2 (5 bases). Germline V gene sequence: CDR1 SGHRS, CDR2 YFSETQ. The CDR3 consists of 14 residues. With 5 bases removed from V and 1 base from J, the gap between germline ends came to 12 bases. The CDR3 coding sequence is TGCGCCAGCAGGGGGTCCAGCGGCCAAGAGACCCAGTACTTC. Its translation is CASRGSSGQETQYF.

This clonotype showed up just a few times. The chain recombines TRBV4-2 with TRBJ2-7, with D hard to call. The CDR3 sequence is 15 residues long. The ends were cut back, 0 bases at V and 3 bases at J, with 12 bases in the middle. Germline V CDR1 and CDR2: LGHNA, YNFKEQ. The CDR3 spells CASSQDPASNYEQYF. The CDR3 DNA sequence: TGTGCCAGCAGCCAAGATCCCGCTAGTAACTACGAGCAGTACTTC.

This clonotype was detected ten times or more. V is TRBV19 and J is TRBJ1-5; D might be TRBD1 (5 bases). V shed 3 bases and J shed 2 bases, with 11 bases lying between them. This CDR3 has 15 residues. Germline CDR1 and CDR2: LNHDA and SQIVND (reference sequence). CDR3 coding DNA: TGTGCCAGTAGTATCCTGCAGGGTGGCAATCAGCCCCAGCATTTT. Translated, it gives CASSILQGGNQPQHF.

This clonotype was picked up many times. V gene TRBV12-3 or TRBV12-4 combines with J gene TRBJ2-5; TRBD1 aligns across 8 bases. J lost 5 bases, V lost 5 bases, and 4 bases had no gene match. This CDR3 is built from 13 residues. The CDR3 nucleotides read TGTGCCAGCAGTCCGGGACAGGTTGAGACCCAGTACTTC. This gives the protein CASSPGQVETQYF.

This clonotype was recorded at least ten times. CDR3 in DNA: TGCGCCAGCAGCTTGGCCAGGAGCTCCTCAGGGACTGAAGCTTTCTTT. This gives the protein CASSLARSSSGTEAFF. The rearrangement joins TRBV5-1 to TRBJ1-1; a possible D gene is TRBD1 (5 bases). Germline CDR1 SGHRS, CDR2 YFSETQ. This CDR3 contains 16 residues. With 0 bases removed from V and 5 bases from J, the gap between germline ends came to 17 bases.

This clonotype came up many times. The chain employs TRBV6-2 or TRBV6-3 and TRBJ2-2, with a weak D call TRBD1 (6 bases). Germline V lookup: CDR1 MNHEY, CDR2 SVGEGT. V lost 5 bases, J lost 10 bases, and 23 bases lay in between. CDR3 size: 16 residues. Written as DNA, the CDR3 is TGTGCCAGCAGTAACATTCGAAGGGACATTCGCGAGGAGCTGTTTTTT. This sequence encodes CASSNIRRDIREELFF.

The genes are TRBV6-5 and TRBJ2-1; TRBD1 matches 10 bases. Per germline, CDR1 MNHEY and CDR2 SVGAGI. CDR3 length: 14 residues. V shed 6 bases and J 7 bases; nucleotides not matched to a gene: 6. The CDR3 is CASRRDRGGNEQFF. In DNA form, the CDR3 reads TGTGCCAGCAGGAGGGACAGGGGCGGGAATGAGCAGTTCTTC.

The chain recombines TRBV28 with TRBJ2-7, with TRBD1 identical over 7 bases. Germline CDR1 MDHEN, CDR2 SYDVKM. The CDR3 is 14 amino acids. Trimming took 1 base from V and 3 from J; bases not matched to a gene: 3. The CDR3 loop reads CASSLFGTDYEQYV. The CDR3 DNA follows: TGTGCCAGCAGTTTATTCGGGACAGACTACGAGCAGTACGTC.

This CDR3 reads CASGPGTLCHEQFF. The CDR3, as DNA: TGTGCCAGCGGCCCCGGGACCCTCTGCCATGAGCAGTTCTTC. V gene TRBV5-6 combines with J gene TRBJ2-1; D tentatively reads TRBD1 or TRBD2 (5 bases each). This CDR3 has 14 amino acids. Germline V gives CDR1 SGHDT, CDR2 YYEEEE. Deletions cut 7 bases from V and 8 bases from J, with 19 bases between.

The CDR3 coding sequence is TGTGCCAGCAGCCCCCTCGGGCGCGGGGACACCGGGGAGCTGTTTTTT. This codes for CASSPLGRGDTGELFF. The rearrangement links TRBV11-2 to TRBJ2-2; D might be TRBD2 (6 bases). The CDR3 totals 16 residues. V shed 5 bases and J shed 3 bases, with 16 bases lying between them. Germline V gene data show CDR1 as SGHAT and CDR2 as FQNNGV.

This clonotype occurred many times. The V gene is TRBV4-1, the J gene TRBJ2-7, with D perhaps assigned TRBD1 or TRBD2 (5 bases each). The CDR3 consists of 13 residues. CDR1 is MGHRA and CDR2 is YSYEKL in the germline V gene. Trimming shortened V by 6 bases and J by 4 bases, and 13 bases separated the two germline ends. CDR3 in amino acids: CASSPGTRYEQYF. Here the CDR3 DNA reads TGCGCCAGCAGTCCCGGGACCCGGTACGAGCAGTACTTC.

The V and J genes are TRBV7-3 and TRBJ2-2; weak D call: TRBD2 (7 bases). The CDR3 is made up of 15 amino acids. CDR1 SGHTA and CDR2 FQGTGA come from the germline V gene. With 3 bases removed from V and 5 bases from J, the gap between germline ends came to 13 bases. The CDR3 here is CASSLGGPSTGELFF. CDR3 coding DNA: TGTGCCAGCAGCTTGGGGGGGCCTTCGACCGGGGAGCTGTTTTTT.

The V and J genes are TRBV12-3 or TRBV12-4 and TRBJ1-1, with TRBD1 matching over 7 bases. The CDR3 runs to 17 residues. With 5 bases clipped from V and 0 bases from J, the junction kept 12 bases outside the gene matches. CDR3 sequence (DNA): TGTGCCAGCAGTAGAGGACAGGAGGTTTCGGTGAACACTGAAGCTTTCTTT. It translates to CASSRGQEVSVNTEAFF.

This clonotype was detected ten times or more. The rearrangement uses TRBV7-9 and TRBJ1-1, with TRBD1 as a possible D gene (5 bases). Germline V gene data show CDR1 as SEHNR and CDR2 as FQNEAQ (reference sequence). The CDR3 spans 15 residues. The germline V and J ends were trimmed by 4 bases and 3 bases, with 15 bases remaining between them. In DNA form, the CDR3 reads TGTGCCAGCAGCTCCCGAGGGGCGAGGGACACTGAAGCTTTCTTT. Its translation: CASSSRGARDTEAFF.

This clonotype was seen many times. The chain employs TRBV2 and TRBJ1-1; D remains unclear. The CDR3 length is 13 residues. From germline, CDR1 is SNHLY and CDR2 FYNNEI. Trimming shortened V by 4 bases and J by 1 base, and 7 bases separated the two germline ends. The CDR3 region is CASSGEQNTEAFF. The CDR3 DNA is TGTGCCAGCAGTGGTGAACAGAACACTGAAGCTTTCTTT. Drawing the rest from reference TRBV2 and TRBJ1-1, the complete variable domain is EPEVTQTPSHQVTQMGQEVILRCVPISNHLYFYWYRQILGQKVEFLVSFYNNEISEKSEIFDDQFSVERPDGSNFTLKIRSTKLEDSAMYFCASSGEQNTEAFFGQGTRLTVV.

The count of this clonotype is one. This sequence joins TRBV5-4 and TRBJ2-1, with 10 nucleotides matching TRBD1. The V gene end was trimmed by 6 bases and the J gene end by 3 bases; junction bases not matched to a gene: 3. The CDR3 runs 14 residues. Germline V gives CDR1 SGHNT, CDR2 YYREEE (reference sequence). CDR3 loop: CASIWTGGYNEQFF. In DNA form, the CDR3 reads TGTGCCAGCATCTGGACAGGGGGCTACAATGAGCAGTTCTTC.